A single sample gave rise to the 10 T cell receptor beta chains below, sequenced in a study of T cells after yellow fever vaccination. One entry per CDR3 protein, called by TCRdb with MiXCR from the 5' RACE reads. The table has approximately 600,000 distinct CDR3 sequences, 9% to 15% seen once. The material sequenced was PBMCs, taken on the day of the yellow fever booster vaccination. These receptors all come from a man aged 25 to 40 who received the YFV17D yellow fever vaccine.

Comments on this clonotype: One junction end does not reproduce the germline sequence, and a read error may be involved. V gene TRBV7-2 combines with J gene TRBJ2-7; possible D gene TRBD2, 5 bases. This CDR3 is 14 amino acids long. The germline CDR1 and CDR2 sequences are SGHTA and FQGNSA. The CDR3 DNA is TGTGCCACCTCGGGAACTAGTTTCTCCAACGAGCAGTACTTC. The encoded protein is CATSGTSFSNEQYF. Drawing the rest from reference TRBV7-2 and TRBJ2-7, the complete variable domain is GAGVSQSPSNKVTEKGKDVELRCDPISGHTALYWYRQSLGQGLEFLIYFQGNSAPDKSGLPSDRFSAERTGGSVSTLTIQRTQQEDSAVYLCATSGTSFSNEQYFGPGTRLTVT.

This clonotype was counted only a few times. The chain combines TRBV10-3 with TRBJ2-7; the match to TRBD2 covers 8 bases. V lost 3 bases, J lost 9 bases, and 13 bases stayed unmatched. This CDR3 is 15 amino acids long. Germline V gene data show CDR1 as ENHRY and CDR2 as SYGVKD. Written as DNA, the CDR3 is TGTGCCATCAGTGAAATTACTAGCGGTCCCGGAGGGCAGTACTTC. This encodes CAISEITSGPGGQYF.

This clonotype appeared a few times. V is TRBV20-1 and J is TRBJ1-6; 10 nucleotides agree with TRBD1. V shed 4 bases, J shed 7 bases, and the junction held 13 bases outside the gene matches. Germline CDR1 is DFQATT and CDR2 is SNEGSKA (reference sequence). This CDR3 region has 17 residues. The CDR3 loop is CSAIGRQGALGNSPLHF. CDR3 DNA sequence: TGCAGTGCTATTGGTAGACAGGGGGCGCTCGGGAATTCACCCCTCCACTTT.

This chain links TRBV10-2 with TRBJ2-7; D might be TRBD1 or TRBD2, each matching 5 bases. Germline V CDR1 and CDR2: WSHSY, SAAADI. V was shortened by 3 bases and J by 4 bases, with 13 bases between the two germline ends. The CDR3 sequence is 14 residues long. The CDR3 DNA reads TGCGCCAGCAGTGACTCGGGGCGAATATACGAGCAGTACTTC. Translated, it gives CASSDSGRIYEQYF.

The chain uses TRBV5-1 and TRBJ2-1; 9 bases align to TRBD2. V shed 5 bases, J shed 12 bases, and the junction held 6 bases outside the gene matches. Germline CDR1 and CDR2: SGHRS and YFSETQ. The CDR3 is 12 residues long. CDR3 DNA sequence: TGCGCCAGCAGACGACTAGCGGATCGGCAGTTCTTC. Amino acids: CASRRLADRQFF.

The chain employs TRBV5-1 and TRBJ2-1; D remains ambiguous. The CDR3 runs 13 residues. The germline V and J ends were trimmed by 2 bases and 6 bases, with 9 bases remaining between them. Germline CDR1 is SGHRS and CDR2 is YFSETQ. DNA for the CDR3: TGCGCCAGCAGCTTACAGACTGCCAATGAGCAGTTCTTC. It encodes CASSLQTANEQFF.

In this sample, this clonotype turned up a few times. The V gene is TRBV19, the J gene TRBJ2-1; TRBD1 matches 9 bases. The trim removed 5 bases at V and 4 bases at J, leaving 9 bases unmatched. CDR1 and CDR2 (germline): LNHDA, SQIVND (reference sequence). The CDR3 runs to 16 residues. DNA for the CDR3: TGTGCCAGTAGTGTCCGGGGACAGGGAGTTTACAATGAGCAGTTCTTC. This gives the protein CASSVRGQGVYNEQFF. The full variable domain, completed using reference TRBV19 and TRBJ2-1, is DGGITQSPKYLFRKEGQNVTLSCEQNLNHDAMYWYRQDPGQGLRLIYYSQIVNDFQKGDIAEGYSVSREKKESFPLTVTSAQKNPTAFYLCASSVRGQGVYNEQFFGPGTRLTVL.

CDR3 sequence: CASTQRGGAYEQYF. Written as DNA, the CDR3 is TGTGCCAGCACCCAGAGGGGGGGGGCCTACGAGCAGTACTTC. The rearrangement joins TRBV7-6 to TRBJ2-7, with D possibly matching TRBD2 (7 bases). The CDR3 loop spans 14 amino acids. Trimming pared 7 bases from V and 2 bases from J, leaving 15 bases between. Germline values: CDR1 SGHVS, CDR2 FNYEAQ.

This clonotype showed up just a few times. The CDR3 DNA sequence: TGCGCCAGCAGCCCGGGAGTGAGCGCAGATACGCAGTATTTT. It translates to CASSPGVSADTQYF. The gene calls are TRBV5-1 and TRBJ2-3; D might be TRBD2 (6 bases). Germline values: CDR1 SGHRS, CDR2 YFSETQ. The CDR3 extends over 14 amino acids. V was trimmed by 4 bases and J by 4 bases, leaving 13 bases between them. Supplemented by reference TRBV5-1 and TRBJ2-3, the full variable domain reads KAGVTQTPRYLIKTRGQQVTLSCSPISGHRSVSWYQQTPGQGLQFLFEYFSETQRNKGNFPGRFSGRQFSNSRSEMNVSTLELGDSALYLCASSPGVSADTQYFGPGTRLTVL.

This clonotype occurred many times. The chain carries TRBV4-2 and TRBJ2-2; either TRBD1 or TRBD2 may fit D (5 bases each). The CDR3 covers 14 residues. From germline, CDR1 is LGHNA and CDR2 YNFKEQ. Deletions cut 1 base from V and 7 bases from J, with 10 bases between. The CDR3, as DNA: TGTGCCAGCAGCCAAGCACTGGGACGCGGGGAGCTGTTTTTT. This gives the protein CASSQALGRGELFF.